The 13 T cell receptor beta chains given below trace back to one sample, sequenced in a study of T cells in Graves' hyperthyroidism and ophthalmopathy. Researchers took RNA transcripts and amplified the TCR beta CDR3 regions from them. The HTBI primer set was used in a first-round RT-PCR of the TCR CDR3. In TCRdb, the multiplex PCR reads were re-called with MiXCR into one record per CDR3 protein. The sample records about 610,000 distinct CDR3 sequences, roughly 16% being singletons. Sequencing input: blood. The origin of the receptors is a woman aged 40 to 50 with Graves' ophthalmopathy.

This clonotype was seen at least ten times. The chain recombines TRBV2 with TRBJ2-3; 10 bases agree with TRBD2. This CDR3 is built from 15 residues. V dropped 4 bases and J dropped 2; count of bases not matched to a gene: 3. The germline V gene encodes CDR1 SNHLY and CDR2 FYNNEI. The CDR3 DNA reads as TGTGCCAGCAGTGGGACTAGCGGCCTCACAGATACGCAGTATTTT. Protein: CASSGTSGLTDTQYF.

The chain carries TRBV19 and TRBJ2-3; either TRBD1 or TRBD2 may fit D (5 bases each). The germline V gene encodes CDR1 LNHDA and CDR2 SQIVND (reference sequence). Between the trimmed V and J ends, which lost 0 bases and 2 bases, there was a span of 21 bases. This CDR3 contains 19 residues. CDR3 DNA: TGTGCCAGTAGTATAGATCAGAGGGGAAGGACTCAACTCACAGATACGCAGTATTTT. It specifies CASSIDQRGRTQLTDTQYF.

This clonotype has a handful of counts. This chain connects TRBV20-1 to TRBJ2-1; a weak D match, TRBD2 (5 bases). The germline V gene encodes CDR1 DFQATT and CDR2 SNEGSKA (reference sequence). V was clipped by 3 bases and J by 4 bases, with 16 bases between them. The length of the CDR3 is 15 residues. The CDR3 here is CSASKRVRTYNEQFF. CDR3 coding DNA: TGCAGTGCTAGTAAGAGGGTTAGGACTTACAATGAGCAGTTCTTC.

This clonotype has a count of ten or more. The J gene is TRBJ2-5, the V gene TRBV7-6; D may be TRBD2 (5 bases). CDR1 SGHVS and CDR2 FNYEAQ come from the germline V gene. V lost 3 bases to trimming and J lost 2 bases, with 13 bases between them. The CDR3 runs to 15 residues. The CDR3 sequence is CASSFRASGQETQYF. In DNA form, the CDR3 reads TGTGCCAGCAGCTTTCGGGCTTCGGGACAAGAGACCCAGTACTTC.

This clonotype has ten or more counts. The chain recombines TRBV20-1 with TRBJ2-5, with 7 nucleotides matching TRBD2. This CDR3 has 17 amino acids. Germline CDR1 reads DFQATT; CDR2 reads SNEGSKA (reference sequence). Trimming removed 5 bases from V and 4 bases from J; junction bases left unmatched: 19. The CDR3 reads CSARSPASGDGGETQYF. The DNA for the CDR3 is TGCAGTGCTCGTTCCCCCGCGAGCGGGGATGGGGGAGAGACCCAGTACTTC.

This clonotype showed up many times. The chain is built from TRBV12-5 and TRBJ1-1, with no clear D. The CDR3 covers 14 residues. CDR1 is LGHNT and CDR2 is FRNRAP in the germline V gene. V lost 6 bases, J lost 4 bases, and 15 bases lay in between. The CDR3 spells CASGPGGSSTEAFF. The CDR3 DNA is TGTGCTAGTGGCCCGGGCGGGAGTTCCACTGAAGCTTTCTTT.

This clonotype appeared many times. V gene TRBV12-3 or TRBV12-4 combines with J gene TRBJ2-1, with a tentative D call TRBD1 (6 bases). This CDR3 has 15 amino acids. Trimming left V 3 bases short and J 9 bases short, with 18 bases between. CDR3 protein: CASSFRLHSTGEQFF. The CDR3 nucleotides are TGTGCCAGCAGTTTCCGGCTCCACTCGACAGGTGAGCAGTTCTTC.

At least ten counts were recorded for this clonotype. The V and J genes are TRBV18 and TRBJ2-4; no clear D. Germline V CDR1 and CDR2: KGHSH, LQKENI. The V and J ends lost 3 bases and 1 base respectively, with 13 bases between them. CDR3 length: 16 residues. As DNA, the CDR3 is TGTGCCAGCTCACCTTTGCAAAGCTTTGCCAAAAACATTCAGTACTTC. It specifies CASSPLQSFAKNIQYF.

V and J are TRBV28 and TRBJ2-1; 11 bases match TRBD2. This CDR3 is 15 amino acids long. Germline values: CDR1 MDHEN, CDR2 SYDVKM. V trimming: 2 bases; J trimming: 8 bases; junction bases outside the gene matches: 5. This CDR3 reads CASSLTSGSIDEQFF. DNA of the CDR3: TGTGCCAGCAGTTTAACTAGCGGGAGTATTGATGAGCAGTTCTTC.

The chain joins TRBV12-3 or TRBV12-4 to TRBJ1-3; D is undetermined. This CDR3 is built from 14 residues. The V end was cut by 5 bases, the J end by 4 bases, with 12 bases between. As DNA, the CDR3 is TGTGCCAGCAGTCTCGGAGTACTAGGAAACACCATATATTTT. Translated, it gives CASSLGVLGNTIYF.

To note about this clonotype: An end of the junction differs from the germline gene, which may be a read error. Written as DNA, the CDR3 is TGTGCCAGCAGCCCTGGAGGGGTGAACACTGAAGTTTTCTTT. Encoded protein: CASSPGGVNTEVFF. V is TRBV13 and J is TRBJ1-1; D might be TRBD1 (5 bases). Germline V gene data show CDR1 as PRHDT and CDR2 as FYEKMQ (reference sequence). The CDR3 loop spans 14 amino acids.

In its sample, this clonotype was seen many times. This chain connects TRBV30 to TRBJ2-3, with no clear D. Trimming took off 2 bases at V and 4 bases at J, with 4 bases between the two ends. The germline V gene has CDR1 GTSNPN and CDR2 SVGIG (reference sequence). This CDR3 is built from 11 residues. The CDR3 nucleotides are TGTGCCTGGAGTTCCCCAGATACGCAGTATTTT. Residues: CAWSSPDTQYF.

This clonotype was seen a few times. The V call is TRBV4-1, the J call TRBJ1-4, with unresolved D. Germline V lookup: CDR1 MGHRA, CDR2 YSYEKL. The germline V and J ends were trimmed by 0 bases and 7 bases, with 12 bases remaining between them. CDR3 length: 15 residues. The CDR3 DNA sequence: TGCGCCAGCAGCCAAGATATAAGGGAATTTGAAAAACTGTTTTTT. The encoded protein is CASSQDIREFEKLFF.